This T cell receptor (beta chain) comes out of a study of T-cell reconstitution after alpha-beta-depleted transplantation in children (dated by TCRdb to 2016 to 2018). Concerning the study at large: T-cell immune reconstitution after TCRalphabeta/CD19-depleted allogeneic hematopoietic cell transplantation in children was quantitatively tracked in the study by means of TCR repertoire profiling. Broader findings and caveats from the paper: Apparently early alphabetaT-cell count recovery about two months after transplant reportedly relied on only several hundred rapidly expanded clones derived from non-depleted graft cells. The frequencies of hyperexpanded clones fell over the following months, and after one year, T-cell counts and TCRbeta diversity were mostly attributed to newly produced T cells. In some patients, the high TCRbeta diversity seen at day 60 was put down to recipient T cells and intrathymic progenitors that had survived conditioning.

The treatment or condition label, read with the paper, signifies: allogeneic hematopoietic cell transplantation with graft depleted of TCRalphabeta T cells and CD19 B cells. TCRalphabeta/CD19-depleted allogeneic hematopoietic cell grafts were given to the transplant recipients, all of whom were children. From the cysteine up to the phenylalanine, the CDR3 has a length of 15 residues. The DNA shown is the 45-base CDR3, in frame from base 1. The receptor library was made with PCR. The sequencer was an Illumina HiSeq 2500. TCR library preparation used molecular barcoding, with unique molecular identifiers applied to normalize quantification of the TCRbeta repertoire. TCRdb itself trimmed the public reads at Q25 with fastp, ran MiXCR and retained productive beta chains. One record per CDR3 amino acid sequence lists the most common genes and DNA. Present in this sample are around 700,000 distinct CDR3 sequences, about an eighth of which were seen just once. The ten largest account for approximately 0.8% of the sample.

With respect to this clonotype: Its recognized antigen is unknown. No clone much larger than this one lies a single base away; base qualities are absent.

Rearrangement joined TRBV21-1 to TRBJ2-1; no check of the table's D call, TRBD2, against the DNA was made. TRBV21-1 is a recognized pseudogene. Sequenced material: PBMCs, taken before TCRalphabeta/CD19-depleted stem cell transplant. This receptor was identified in a girl aged 2-10 years with congenital amegakaryocytic thrombocytopenia, due to receive a stem cell transplant. The DNA sequence is given as TGTGCCAGCAGCACTAGCGGGAGTCTTGACAATGAGCAGTTCTTC. The encoded protein is CASSTSGSLDNEQFF.